Given below is one T cell receptor beta chain in context. Sorting used thawed, overnight-rested PBMC stained with anti-CD3, a viability dye and GMM-loaded CD1B tetramer. C32 glucose monomycolate from Rhodococcus equi was loaded onto the CD1B tetramers. The data were taken from a study of T cells in tuberculosis. The CDR3 runs to 16 residues. V lost 2 bases and J 4 bases, leaving 17 bases between the germline ends. Looked up from germline, CDR1 is MNHEY and CDR2 is SMNVEV (reference sequence). No alpha-beta pairing information exists for these sequences. The data were produced by immunoSEQ multiplex PCR, yet TCRdb's version contains in-frame clones alone and is incomplete. The top ten clones hold approximately 2% of a sample with more than 70,000 clones, roughly 90% of them seen once.

The chain couples TRBV27 to TRBJ2-5; D is uncertain. The specimen sequenced was CD1b-GMM tetramer-negative cells sorted from PBMCs. The receptor comes from an adult woman with latent tuberculosis. The CDR3 sequence is CASSLDPSGLGETQYF. In DNA, the CDR3 is TGTGCCAGCAGTTTAGACCCATCGGGTCTAGGAGAGACCCAGTACTTC.